What follows are 24 T cell receptor beta chains derived from one specimen sequenced in a study of control samples from healthy donors and cancer patients. TCRdb keeps only in-frame clones here, not all; method: immunoSEQ multiplex PCR. Of 150,000 to 200,000 clones listed, about 90% were seen once; the top ten hold less than 0.75%. The sequenced sample consisted of blood. The origin of the receptors is a woman aged 25 to 39 in good health.

The rearrangement uses TRBV10-3 and TRBJ2-1, with TRBD2 matching 10 bases. The J segment lost 10 bases and the V segment lost 4 bases, leaving 10 bases of the junction unmatched. Germline V CDR1 and CDR2: ENHRY, SYGVKD. The CDR3 runs to 15 residues. For the CDR3, the DNA is TGTGCCATCAGTGGGGCTAGCGGGAGAAAGGAGGAGCAGTTCTTC. Protein sequence: CAISGASGRKEEQFF.

The chain combines TRBV28 with TRBJ2-2; 8 positions match TRBD2. The CDR3 contains 15 residues. The ends lost 5 bases at V and 7 bases at J; junction bases unmatched: 9. CDR1 is MDHEN and CDR2 is SYDVKM in the germline V gene. The CDR3 bases are TGTGCCAGCAGTGCCCTAGGACTAGCTAGCGGGGAGCTGTTTTTT. Its translation: CASSALGLASGELFF.

The chain employs TRBV6-2 or TRBV6-3 and TRBJ1-5; possible D gene TRBD1, 6 bases. The CDR3 is made up of 15 amino acids. From germline, CDR1 is MNHEY and CDR2 SVGEGT. Between the trimmed V and J ends, which lost 5 bases and 7 bases, there was a span of 18 bases. The DNA of the CDR3 is TGTGCCAGCAGTACTGGTTTGGGGGCTTGGCAGCCCCAGCATTTT. It is translated as CASSTGLGAWQPQHF.

J is TRBJ2-6 and V is TRBV27; no clear D gene. The V end was cut by 3 bases, the J end by 4 bases, with 10 bases between. Per the germline V gene, CDR1 is MNHEY and CDR2 is SMNVEV (reference sequence). The CDR3 contains 15 residues. Here the CDR3 DNA reads TGTGCCAGCAGTTTCAGAGGTATGGGGGCCAACGTCCTGACTTTC. This sequence encodes CASSFRGMGANVLTF.

The gene calls are TRBV24-1 and TRBJ2-2, with a tentative D call TRBD1 (6 bases). CDR1 is KGHDR, CDR2 SFDVKD, per germline. V lost 3 bases, J lost 3 bases, and 7 bases lay in between. This CDR3 spans 14 amino acids. The CDR3 DNA sequence: TGTGCCACCAGTGATAACAGGGACACCGGGGAGCTGTTTTTT. Protein product: CATSDNRDTGELFF.

Details on this clone: Additional DNA sequences in this sample encode the identical CDR3. V is TRBV18 and J is TRBJ2-5; D is unresolved. The germline V and J ends were trimmed by 1 base and 2 bases, with 2 bases remaining between them. The CDR3 consists of 12 residues. Looked up from germline, CDR1 is KGHSH and CDR2 is LQKENI. CDR3 coding DNA: TGTGCCAGCTCACCACATCAAGAGACCCAGTACTTC. This codes for CASSPHQETQYF.

The V gene is TRBV28, the J gene TRBJ2-1; 9 bases match TRBD2. In germline, CDR1 is MDHEN, CDR2 SYDVKM. V gave up 4 bases and J gave up 7 bases; unmatched junction bases: 14. The CDR3 has 17 residues. The chain's CDR3 is CASSSGTSTGWANEQFF. The CDR3 DNA reads as TGTGCCAGCAGTTCCGGGACTAGCACAGGATGGGCGAATGAGCAGTTCTTC.

This chain links TRBV10-3 with TRBJ2-7; TRBD1 agrees at 9 bases. With 6 bases clipped from V and 2 bases from J, the junction kept 5 bases outside the gene matches. The CDR3 runs to 14 residues. Germline V CDR1 and CDR2: ENHRY, SYGVKD. CDR3 DNA sequence: TGTGCCATCAGAGACCGGGACAGGGCCTACGAGCAGTACTTC. It is translated as CAIRDRDRAYEQYF.

The chain has TRBV6-4 and TRBJ2-1; tentatively, D is TRBD2 (5 bases). Trimming removed 4 bases at V and 6 bases at J, with 16 bases between. Germline V CDR1 and CDR2: MRHNA, SNTAGT. The CDR3 has 15 residues. The CDR3 bases are TGTGCCAGCAGTGCCGGGATTTGGGCTGGCAATGAGCAGTTCTTC. Amino acids: CASSAGIWAGNEQFF.

The chain is built from TRBV29-1 and TRBJ2-1, with a possible D match to TRBD1 (5 bases). V was shortened by 4 bases and J by 3 bases, with 13 bases between the two germline ends. CDR3 length: 14 amino acids. Per the germline V gene, CDR1 is SQVTM and CDR2 is ANQGSEA. DNA for the CDR3: TGCAGCGTTGTCGCCGACAGAAACTACAATGAGCAGTTCTTC. Its translation is CSVVADRNYNEQFF.

The rearrangement links TRBV11-2 to TRBJ1-2; a weak D match, TRBD1 (6 bases). The ends were cut back, 4 bases at V and 9 bases at J, with 18 bases in the middle. Germline CDR1 and CDR2: SGHAT and FQNNGV. CDR3 length equals 14 residues. Here the CDR3 DNA reads TGTGCCAGCAGCTCTGATGCCGGGACAAACAGCTACACCTTC. Translated: CASSSDAGTNSYTF. Based on the CDR3 plus reference TRBV11-2 and TRBJ1-2, the full variable domain is EAGVAQSPRYKIIEKRQSVAFWCNPISGHATLYWYQQILGQGPKLLIQFQNNGVVDDSQLPKDRFSAERLKGVDSTLKIQPAKLEDSAVYLCASSSDAGTNSYTFGSGTRLTVV.

The chain carries TRBV27 and TRBJ2-1, with 10 bases aligning to TRBD2. Per the germline V gene, CDR1 is MNHEY and CDR2 is SMNVEV (reference sequence). Unmatched junction bases numbered 16, after V lost 6 bases and J lost 8 bases. There are 17 residues in the CDR3. In nucleotides, the CDR3 is TGTGCCAGCAGCTTCGATTTGGCTAGCGGGAGTACCGATGAGCAGTTCTTC. This translates into CASSFDLASGSTDEQFF.

The rearrangement joins TRBV7-9 to TRBJ2-5, with D possibly being TRBD1 (6 bases). Germline-derived CDR1 and CDR2 are SEHNR and FQNEAQ (reference sequence). The CDR3 extends over 12 amino acids. V lost 10 bases and J lost 4, with 13 bases in between. The CDR3: CATVRGRETQYF. The CDR3 bases are TGTGCCACGGTTAGGGGGAGAGAGACCCAGTACTTC.

This chain uses TRBV29-1 with TRBJ1-2, with D perhaps matching TRBD1 (5 bases). The length of the CDR3 is 14 residues. From germline, CDR1 is SQVTM and CDR2 ANQGSEA. The V gene lost 7 bases and the J gene lost 3 bases, with 18 bases spanning the gap. CDR3 sequence (DNA): TGCAGCGCCAGTACCCAGGGAAGTGACTATGGCTACACCTTC. Protein sequence: CSASTQGSDYGYTF.

The CDR3 DNA sequence: TGTGCCAGCAGTAATAGCGGGCTTACCTACGAGCAGTACTTC. Translating gives CASSNSGLTYEQYF. The chain recombines TRBV28 with TRBJ2-7; 7 bases agree with TRBD2. This CDR3 has 14 residues. From germline, CDR1 is MDHEN and CDR2 SYDVKM. Unmatched junction bases numbered 6, after V lost 5 bases and J lost 2 bases.

The chain links TRBV5-4 to TRBJ2-1, with 7 bases lining up with TRBD1. The CDR3 loop spans 15 amino acids. Germline V gene lookup returns CDR1 SGHNT and CDR2 YYREEE (reference sequence). Trimming removed 1 base from V and 2 bases from J; junction bases left unmatched: 3. The DNA of the CDR3 is TGTGCCAGCAGCTTGAGCCAGGGGGCCTACAATGAGCAGTTCTTC. It specifies CASSLSQGAYNEQFF.

The chain recombines TRBV5-4 with TRBJ2-7; no clear D. V was shortened by 4 bases and J by 4 bases, with 9 bases between the two germline ends. CDR3 size: 12 residues. Looked up from germline, CDR1 is SGHNT and CDR2 is YYREEE (reference sequence). CDR3 sequence reads: CASSVDGYEQYF. CDR3 DNA: TGTGCCAGCAGCGTGGACGGGTACGAGCAGTACTTC.

This clone has only one observation. The chain carries TRBV2 and TRBJ2-4, with D possibly matching TRBD1 (6 bases). The germline CDR1 and CDR2 sequences are SNHLY and FYNNEI. The V end was cut by 7 bases, the J end by 0 bases, with 13 bases between. CDR3 size: 15 residues. The CDR3 here is CASTEGHLAKNIQYF. DNA of the CDR3: TGTGCCAGCACCGAGGGACACTTAGCCAAAAACATTCAGTACTTC.

The chain joins TRBV7-2 to TRBJ1-1, with D tentatively TRBD1 (6 bases). The CDR3 spans 14 residues. Trimming shortened V by 1 base and J by 5 bases, and 11 bases separated the two germline ends. Germline V gives CDR1 SGHTA, CDR2 FQGNSA. CDR3 protein: CASSLGGPRTEAFF. DNA for the CDR3: TGTGCCAGCAGCTTAGGGGGGCCACGGACTGAAGCTTTCTTT.

This clone has a handful of counts. The chain carries TRBV4-1 and TRBJ1-2; 9 bases fit TRBD1. V gave up 8 bases and J gave up 6 bases; unmatched junction bases: 4. This CDR3 is 12 amino acids long. Germline-derived CDR1 and CDR2 are MGHRA and YSYEKL. For the CDR3, the DNA is TGCGCCAGCGAAGGACAGGGGAATGGCTACACCTTC. The encoded protein is CASEGQGNGYTF.

The genes are TRBV28 and TRBJ2-3; the match to TRBD2 covers 8 bases. The CDR3 extends over 18 amino acids. Per germline, CDR1 MDHEN and CDR2 SYDVKM. V dropped 5 bases and J dropped 2; count of bases not matched to a gene: 15. CDR3 in DNA: TGTGCCAGCAGTCCCGAAACCCCGAGCGGGGGCTACACAGATACGCAGTATTTT. Amino acids: CASSPETPSGGYTDTQYF.

The rearrangement links TRBV11-2 to TRBJ2-1; 7 bases align to TRBD2. The CDR3 loop spans 16 amino acids. V shed 4 bases and J 1 base; nucleotides not matched to a gene: 7. Germline V gives CDR1 SGHAT, CDR2 FQNNGV. The DNA of the CDR3 is TGTGCCAGCAGCTATTCGACTAGCCCATCCTACAATGAGCAGTTCTTC. It yields the protein CASSYSTSPSYNEQFF.

The chain links TRBV24-1 to TRBJ2-1; no clear D gene. Looked up from germline, CDR1 is KGHDR and CDR2 is SFDVKD. The ends were cut back, 9 bases at V and 5 bases at J, with 7 bases in the middle. The CDR3 has 11 residues. The CDR3 sequence is CATHANNEQFF. CDR3 coding DNA: TGTGCCACCCACGCAAACAATGAGCAGTTCTTC.

This chain uses TRBV30 with TRBJ2-1; D unresolved. CDR3 length: 12 amino acids. Germline CDR1 GTSNPN, CDR2 SVGIG (reference sequence). V lost 7 bases to trimming and J lost 5 bases, with 12 bases between them. The CDR3 sequence: CASSMQNNEQFF. The CDR3, as DNA: TGTGCCTCATCTATGCAGAACAATGAGCAGTTCTTC. The full variable domain, with the rest looked up from reference TRBV30 and TRBJ2-1, is SQTIHQWPATLVQPVGSPLSLECTVEGTSNPNLYWYRQAAGRGLQLLFYSVGIGQISSEVPQNLSASRPQDRQFILSSKKLLLSDSGFYLCASSMQNNEQFFGPGTRLTVL.